The clone carrying this T cell receptor (beta chain) has ten or more counts. This sample is drawn from a study of T cells in Graves' hyperthyroidism and ophthalmopathy. Amplification targeted TCR beta CDR3 regions from RNA transcripts. First-round RT-PCR with HTBI primers amplified the TCR CDR3 region. TCRdb itself ran the multiplex PCR reads through MiXCR, one entry per CDR3 protein. The sample lists roughly 500,000 distinct CDR3 sequences; about half were seen once. CDR3 length equals 14 residues. The V and J ends lost 5 bases and 4 bases respectively, with 14 bases between them. Sequenced sample: peripheral blood or thyroid tissue (not recorded which). The TCR sequence derives from an adult woman with Graves' disease, either hyperthyroidism or ophthalmopathy (not recorded which). The rearrangement links TRBV12-3 or TRBV12-4 to TRBJ1-1, with a possible D match to TRBD1 (5 bases). Here the CDR3 reads CASSPLGGRTEAFF. CDR3 coding DNA: TGTGCCAGCAGTCCACTTGGGGGACGCACTGAAGCTTTCTTT.